Ten or more counts support the clone carrying this TCR beta chain. The data stem from a study of human T cells and chemical hapten exposure. Germline loops: CDR1 LNHNV, CDR2 YYDKDF (reference sequence). The germline V and J ends were trimmed by 1 base and 6 bases, with 20 bases remaining between them. The CDR3 extends over 17 amino acids. Time point denoted: pre-sensitization, week 0. Treatment given: therapeutic diphenylcyclopropenone sensitization with weekly scalp DPC. TCRdb reanalysed the RACE reads using MiXCR and keeps one entry per CDR3 protein. The data contain 45,000 to 65,000 distinct CDR3 sequences, more than 7.5% of them singletons.

This sequence originates from a man in his forties with alopecia areata. Some clones in this sample may be carry-over from other donors' samples. The rearrangement joins TRBV15 to TRBJ2-3; perhaps TRBD2 as D (6 bases). The starting material was whole blood, obtained in connection with sensitization to the hapten diphenylcyclopropenone (DPC). CDR3 DNA: TGTGCCACCAGCAGAGTCCCGTACCGGGAGCGTGCTGATACGCAGTATTTT. This translates into CATSRVPYRERADTQYF.